Below, 18 T cell receptor beta chains from the same sample are listed, as sequenced in a study of regulatory T cells in long-lasting Graves disease (dated by TCRdb to about 2021). Library preparation was by multiplex PCR. For sequencing, an Illumina HiSeq 4000 was employed. iRepertoire HTBI primers and Arm-PCR amplification of CDR3 regions were used to construct TCR beta libraries. The public reads were reanalyzed by TCRdb: fastp trimming at Q25, MiXCR alignment, in-frame beta chains only. Entries are consolidated by CDR3 protein sequence, retaining the most common genes and DNA. The sample table holds 530,000 or so distinct CDR3 sequences, of which approximately 12% were seen once. The ten largest make up over 7.5% of the sample. The time point label on this specimen signifies: newly diagnosed GD, antithyroid drugs for less than 3 months. For both TCR sequencing and RNA sequencing, RNA was extracted from PBMCs using TRIzol.

These data were also reused for a study on T cells in Graves' hyperthyroidism and ophthalmopathy.

The sequences come from peripheral blood mononuclear cells (PBMCs), collected at new diagnosis, from a patient treated with antithyroid drugs. The receptors were gathered from a man aged 25 to 40 with Graves disease. Donor details come from another sample of the same person, matched by shared clones.

Notes on this clonotype: It may be a read error: a sequence one base away is much more abundant. V usage is TRBV18 and J usage is TRBJ1-1; D is possibly TRBD1 (5 bases). Germline lookup yields CDR1 KGHSH and CDR2 LQKENI. The CDR3 spans 11 residues. The CDR3 DNA is TGTGCCTGCTCATTCGACAGCGGAGCTTTCTTT. Protein product: CACSFDSGAFF.

This clonotype came up many times. The gene calls are TRBV13 and TRBJ2-1, with D possibly TRBD2 on 6 matching bases. CDR3 length equals 15 residues. V was cut by 6 bases and J by 9 bases, with 21 bases left in between. Germline CDR1 is PRHDT and CDR2 is FYEKMQ (reference sequence). CDR3 sequence (DNA): TGTGCCAGCAGTTTTCTCGGGACTTCCTCGGTTGAGCAGTTCTTC. This sequence encodes CASSFLGTSSVEQFF.

The rearrangement links TRBV10-2 to TRBJ2-1; 8 bases align to TRBD2. Trimming cost V 4 bases and J 8 bases; bases outside gene matches: 7. The CDR3 covers 14 residues. The V gene's germline CDR1 is WSHSY and CDR2 SAAADI. The DNA for the CDR3 is TGCGCCAGCAGTGCTCGCGGGAGGTCACATGAGCAGTTCTTC. Translated: CASSARGRSHEQFF.

The table lists this clonotype with many counts. This chain joins TRBV29-1 and TRBJ2-7; 10 bases are shared with TRBD1. The V gene end was trimmed by 5 bases and the J gene end by 7 bases; junction bases not matched to a gene: 11. The germline V gene encodes CDR1 SQVTM and CDR2 ANQGSEA. This CDR3 has 14 residues. The CDR3 DNA sequence: TGCAGCGTTCTGACCGGGACAGGGGCTGGGGAGCAGTACTTC. It specifies CSVLTGTGAGEQYF.

The chain is built from TRBV10-1 and TRBJ2-1; D is possibly TRBD1 or TRBD2 (6 bases each). Germline V gene sequence: CDR1 WNHNN, CDR2 SYGVQD (reference sequence). This CDR3 comprises 15 residues. Trimming stripped 5 bases from V and 0 bases from J, with 11 bases between. This CDR3 is CASSKGGYSYNEQFF. CDR3 DNA sequence: TGCGCCAGCAGTAAAGGGGGGTACTCCTACAATGAGCAGTTCTTC.

This clonotype showed up just a few times. A read error may explain this, as a much larger clone is one base away. This rearrangement joins TRBV20-1 to TRBJ2-7, with D possibly being TRBD2 (5 bases). The germline CDR1 and CDR2 sequences are DFQATT and SNEGSKA (reference sequence). This CDR3 comprises 13 residues. V was pared by 6 bases and J by 2 bases, with 14 bases between. In nucleotides, the CDR3 is TGCAGTGCATCCCCGGGGTCCCCCTACGAGCAGTACTTC. This sequence encodes CSASPGSPYEQYF.

V gene TRBV12-5 combines with J gene TRBJ2-1, with D unresolved. The V end was cut by 6 bases, the J end by 7 bases, with 19 bases between. Germline-derived CDR1 and CDR2 are LGHNT and FRNRAP. This CDR3 is built from 15 residues. The CDR3 region has the DNA TGTGCTAGTGGCACTAACCCAGGTTTGGGGAATGAGCAGTTCTTC. Residues: CASGTNPGLGNEQFF.

This clonotype was counted ten times or more. This chain connects TRBV3-1 to TRBJ2-5; D ambiguous. The CDR3 has 14 residues. Germline CDR1 reads LGHDT; CDR2 reads YNNKEL (reference sequence). V was shortened by 5 bases and J by 1 base, with 11 bases between the two germline ends. Here the CDR3 DNA reads TGTGCCAGCAGCTACCGACTGGCCCAAGAGACCCAGTACTTC. Its translation: CASSYRLAQETQYF.

The chain carries TRBV20-1 and TRBJ2-3, with D possibly TRBD2 on 6 matching bases. CDR3 length equals 14 residues. Germline V gene data show CDR1 as DFQATT and CDR2 as SNEGSKA (reference sequence). Trimming cost V 2 bases and J 5 bases, with 14 bases left between them. CDR3 region: CSARPGLFLDTQYF. The CDR3 coding sequence is TGCAGTGCTAGACCGGGACTCTTTTTAGATACGCAGTATTTT.

In this sample, this clonotype turned up a few times. This chain uses TRBV6-2 or TRBV6-3 with TRBJ2-2; D tentatively reads TRBD1 or TRBD2 (5 bases each). Trimming left V 1 base short and J 6 bases short, with 9 bases between. The CDR3 totals 14 residues. Germline V CDR1 and CDR2: MNHEY, SVGEGT. DNA of the CDR3: TGTGCCAGCAGTTACTATCGGGACGCCGGGGAGCTGTTTTTT. Translated: CASSYYRDAGELFF.

The rearrangement joins TRBV20-1 to TRBJ1-2; TRBD1 matches 7 bases. The CDR3 is 13 residues long. V trimming: 2 bases; J trimming: 8 bases; junction bases outside the gene matches: 8. Germline CDR1 is DFQATT and CDR2 is SNEGSKA (reference sequence). The CDR3 here is CSARTSRGDGYTF. The CDR3 bases are TGCAGTGCTAGAACCAGCAGGGGGGACGGCTACACCTTC.

This clonotype was detected only a few times. The V and J genes are TRBV3-1 and TRBJ2-1; no definite D call. The germline gives CDR1 LGHDT, CDR2 YNNKEL (reference sequence). Trimming took 3 bases from V and 7 from J, leaving 13 bases between them. This CDR3 spans 14 amino acids. CDR3 sequence: CASSQGPSLNEQFF. CDR3 nucleotide sequence: TGTGCCAGCAGCCAGGGTCCCTCTTTGAATGAGCAGTTCTTC.

The sample holds many counts of this clonotype. The chain recombines TRBV7-2 with TRBJ2-6; D may be TRBD2 (5 bases). The germline CDR1 and CDR2 sequences are SGHTA and FQGNSA. Trimming left V 3 bases short and J 0 bases short, with 9 bases between. The CDR3 extends over 16 amino acids. The CDR3 DNA reads TGTGCCAGCAGCTTTGGGAGATTCTCTGGGGCCAACGTCCTGACTTTC. It is translated as CASSFGRFSGANVLTF.

This clonotype was counted a few times. At one of its ends the junction is not consistent with the germline gene, which may arise from a read error. The chain has TRBV3-1 and TRBJ2-5; D is undetermined. The germline gives CDR1 LGHDT, CDR2 YNNKEL (reference sequence). This CDR3 is built from 12 residues. The CDR3 DNA sequence: TGTGCCAGCATCCAAAACCCAGGGACCCAGTACTTC. It yields the protein CASIQNPGTQYF.

The chain links TRBV18 to TRBJ2-5, with TRBD2 identical over 7 bases. The V and J ends lost 3 bases and 1 base, in that order; junction bases with no gene match: 5. The CDR3 totals 15 residues. The germline V gene has CDR1 KGHSH and CDR2 LQKENI. This CDR3 is CASSPGLQIQETQYF. The DNA of the CDR3 is TGTGCCAGCTCACCGGGACTACAAATCCAAGAGACCCAGTACTTC.

This clonotype was seen at least ten times. The chain carries TRBV2 and TRBJ1-4; D is unresolved. Looked up from germline, CDR1 is SNHLY and CDR2 is FYNNEI. Trimming stripped 8 bases from V and 2 bases from J, with 12 bases between. The CDR3 is 14 residues long. CDR3 residues: CASARRATNEKLFF. The DNA of the CDR3 is TGTGCCAGCGCCCGGAGGGCTACTAATGAAAAACTGTTTTTT.

This clonotype was found a few times. The J gene is TRBJ2-5, the V gene TRBV20-1; 8 bases align to TRBD2. Germline-derived CDR1 and CDR2 are DFQATT and SNEGSKA (reference sequence). This CDR3 has 14 amino acids. CDR3 loop: CRGGRGDLQETQYF. CDR3 bases: TGCAGGGGGGGGCGGGGGGACCTTCAAGAGACCCAGTACTTC.

Many counts were recorded for this clonotype. J is TRBJ2-7 and V is TRBV28; the D is unclear. The V and J ends lost 7 bases and 5 bases respectively, with 12 bases between them. Germline V gene sequence: CDR1 MDHEN, CDR2 SYDVKM. The CDR3 has 12 residues. In nucleotides, the CDR3 is TGTGCCAGCACCCTTAAGGGTAACGAGCAGTACTTC. It codes for CASTLKGNEQYF.